The 18 T cell receptor beta chains in this list originate from one sample, sequenced in a study of technical replicates of blood from a few donors. Sequenced by immunoSEQ multiplex PCR; TCRdb stores in-frame clones only, minus some. Of tens of thousands of clones listed, around 90% are singletons. Sequencing was performed on T cells isolated from PBMCs. The receptor source for this set is a human donor in good health.

V is TRBV7-9 and J is TRBJ1-2; the match to TRBD1 covers 10 bases. The junction had 7 bases not matched to a gene; V was cut back by 2 bases and J by 4 bases. The CDR3 has 16 residues. The V gene's germline CDR1 is SEHNR and CDR2 FQNEAQ (reference sequence). CDR3: CASSLITTGGVYGYTF. The CDR3 coding sequence is TGTGCCAGCAGCTTAATCACGACAGGGGGCGTCTATGGCTACACCTTC.

The J gene is TRBJ2-1, the V gene TRBV5-4, with TRBD1 identical over 7 bases. In germline, CDR1 is SGHNT, CDR2 YYREEE (reference sequence). This CDR3 has 16 amino acids. J lost 2 bases, V lost 4 bases, and 9 bases had no gene match. In DNA form, the CDR3 reads TGTGCCAGCAGCCCGGCGACAGGGAGAACCTACAATGAGCAGTTCTTC. It is translated as CASSPATGRTYNEQFF.

The chain combines TRBV4-2 with TRBJ2-1; D might be TRBD1 (6 bases). The germline V gene has CDR1 LGHNA and CDR2 YNFKEQ. The CDR3 extends over 17 amino acids. Trimming stripped 0 bases from V and 5 bases from J, with 17 bases between. This CDR3 reads CASSQDFDRLRHNEQFF. The CDR3 bases are TGTGCCAGCAGCCAAGATTTCGACAGGTTAAGACACAATGAGCAGTTCTTC.

The chain uses TRBV7-8 and TRBJ2-1; 8 nucleotides match TRBD1. The CDR3 consists of 16 residues. V gave up 5 bases and J gave up 8 bases; unmatched junction bases: 14. CDR1 and CDR2 from the germline V gene are SGHVS and FQNEAQ. CDR3 coding DNA: TGTGCCAGCAGCCCCGGCACCGGGACAGGAGGCGATGAGCAGTTCTTC. As protein: CASSPGTGTGGDEQFF. Together with reference TRBV7-8 and TRBJ2-1, the CDR3 gives the full variable domain: GAGVSQSPRYKVAKRGQDVALRCDPISGHVSLFWYQQALGQGPEFLTYFQNEAQLDKSGLPSDRFFAERPEGSVSTLKIQRTQQEDSAVYLCASSPGTGTGGDEQFFGPGTRLTVL.

The chain carries TRBV29-1 and TRBJ2-7, with 7 positions matching TRBD2. V was pared by 5 bases and J by 5 bases, with 9 bases of the junction left unmatched. CDR3 length: 13 amino acids. Germline CDR1 reads SQVTM; CDR2 reads ANQGSEA. The CDR3 DNA is TGCAGCGTTTGGGCTAGCGGAGGAAACGAGCAGTACTTC. Translated, it gives CSVWASGGNEQYF.

This clone has a single count. The chain uses TRBV10-1 and TRBJ2-3, with 9 nucleotides matching TRBD2. This CDR3 comprises 20 residues. V was pared by 2 bases and J by 3 bases, with 18 bases of the junction left unmatched. In germline, CDR1 is WNHNN, CDR2 SYGVQD (reference sequence). The CDR3 sequence is CASSELGLSPGSGGTDTQYF. The DNA of the CDR3 is TGCGCCAGCAGTGAGCTAGGCTTGAGCCCCGGTAGCGGGGGAACAGATACGCAGTATTTT.

The chain has TRBV29-1 and TRBJ1-2, with D possibly TRBD1 on 6 matching bases. The CDR3 covers 14 residues. V dropped 7 bases and J dropped 3 bases, with 18 bases sitting between them. Per germline, CDR1 SQVTM and CDR2 ANQGSEA. Here the CDR3 reads CSAVTGLDHYGYTF. Written as DNA, the CDR3 is TGCAGCGCAGTTACAGGGTTAGATCACTATGGCTACACCTTC.

V usage is TRBV18 and J usage is TRBJ2-5; 9 positions match TRBD2. Trimming took 8 bases from V and 5 from J; bases not matched to a gene: 15. CDR3 length: 16 amino acids. Germline assignment: CDR1 KGHSH and CDR2 LQKENI. In DNA form, the CDR3 reads TGTGCCAGCGGACACGGGCTAGCGGGATTTTGGGAGACCCAGTACTTC. Amino acids: CASGHGLAGFWETQYF.

The CDR3 loop is CASTGTGYTEAFF. The CDR3 region has the DNA TGTGCCAGCACCGGGACAGGCTACACTGAAGCTTTCTTT. The V call is TRBV5-4, the J call TRBJ1-1, with 8 bases that match TRBD1. This CDR3 comprises 13 residues. V lost 6 bases, J lost 3 bases, and 4 bases stayed unmatched. Germline values: CDR1 SGHNT, CDR2 YYREEE (reference sequence).

This clone was seen only once. This chain links TRBV6-1 with TRBJ1-1; D is perhaps TRBD1 (5 bases). Germline-derived CDR1 and CDR2 are MNHNS and SASEGT. This CDR3 is 14 amino acids long. Trimming removed 11 bases from V and 5 bases from J, with 21 bases in between. The CDR3 region is CASVETVRGTEAFF. The CDR3 DNA is TGTGCCTCGGTTGAGACAGTACGTGGGACTGAAGCTTTCTTT.

The chain has TRBV2 and TRBJ2-1, with 8 bases that match TRBD2. V was clipped by 8 bases and J by 5 bases; unmatched bases: 23. CDR1 and CDR2 (germline): SNHLY, FYNNEI. The CDR3 totals 19 residues. The CDR3 region has the DNA TGTGCCAGCCAAACTCACTTACTAGCGGTCCCCTTATTGAACAATGAGCAGTTCTTC. Amino acid sequence: CASQTHLLAVPLLNNEQFF.

The chain has TRBV4-1 and TRBJ1-5; the D is unclear. V was pared by 8 bases and J by 0 bases, with 20 bases between. Germline V gene lookup returns CDR1 MGHRA and CDR2 YSYEKL. The CDR3 length is 17 residues. CDR3 nucleotide sequence: TGCGCCAGCGCCCAGGATTCCCGACCTTATAGCAATCAGCCCCAGCATTTT. Translation: CASAQDSRPYSNQPQHF.

The chain uses TRBV9 and TRBJ2-7, with no clear D. The CDR3 spans 14 residues. Germline CDR1 and CDR2: SGDLS and YYNGEE. V was clipped by 0 bases and J by 1 base, with 8 bases between them. The CDR3 nucleotides are TGTGCCAGCAGCGTAGGAGTTACTTCCTACGAGCAGTACTTC. This translates into CASSVGVTSYEQYF.

V is TRBV7-9 and J is TRBJ2-7, with 9 bases matching TRBD2. This CDR3 has 15 amino acids. Trimming removed 3 bases from V and 0 bases from J; junction bases left unmatched: 3. Germline V lookup: CDR1 SEHNR, CDR2 FQNEAQ (reference sequence). The DNA of the CDR3 is TGTGCCAGCAGCTTCAGTAGCGGGAGCTCCTACGAGCAGTACTTC. The encoded protein is CASSFSSGSSYEQYF.

This clone was counted a single time. The rearrangement joins TRBV18 to TRBJ1-5; possibly TRBD1 for D (6 bases). The CDR3 is 13 amino acids. V gave up 0 bases and J gave up 7 bases, with 7 bases separating them. The V gene's germline CDR1 is KGHSH and CDR2 LQKENI. CDR3 DNA sequence: TGTGCCAGCTCACCACCGGGGGCCCAGCCCCAGCATTTT. This sequence encodes CASSPPGAQPQHF.

CDR3 protein: CASSHGMGTASSYEQYF. CDR3 bases: TGTGCCAGCAGCCACGGTATGGGGACAGCCTCTTCCTACGAGCAGTACTTC. This chain links TRBV7-9 with TRBJ2-7; the match to TRBD1 covers 7 bases. CDR3 length: 17 residues. Germline V gives CDR1 SEHNR, CDR2 FQNEAQ (reference sequence). V lost 5 bases, J lost 1 base, and 14 bases stayed unmatched.

The chain recombines TRBV5-4 with TRBJ2-5; no reliable D call. This CDR3 region has 15 residues. Per the germline V gene, CDR1 is SGHNT and CDR2 is YYREEE (reference sequence). With 1 base removed from V and 0 bases from J, the gap between germline ends came to 10 bases. The CDR3 reads CASSLIDKNQETQYF. The CDR3 coding sequence is TGTGCCAGCAGCTTGATAGACAAAAACCAAGAGACCCAGTACTTC.

The CDR3 loop reads CATYVGANTEAFF. CDR3 nucleotides: TGTGCCACATACGTAGGAGCGAACACTGAAGCTTTCTTT. The chain recombines TRBV6-6 with TRBJ1-1, with D hard to call. Looked up from germline, CDR1 is MNHNY and CDR2 is SVGAGI (reference sequence). The CDR3 totals 13 residues. The germline V and J ends were trimmed by 10 bases and 1 base, with 13 bases remaining between them.